This T cell receptor beta chain emerged from a study of patients and donors after allogeneic stem cell transplantation. The V end lost 0 bases, the J end lost 4 bases, and 6 bases lay between the germline ends. Germline loops: CDR1 SGDLS, CDR2 YYNGEE. This CDR3 spans 13 amino acids. TCRdb used MiXCR to reprocess the RT-PCR reads, holding one entry per CDR3 protein. The data contain approximately 24,000 distinct CDR3 sequences, roughly 43% of them seen just once; the ten biggest clones take up just under 80%. This clonotype has a handful of counts. This TCR was sampled from a human donor who was either an allogeneic HSCT recipient or a stem cell or donor lymphocyte infusion donor (not recorded which). It is not recorded whose cells these are; they may come from a transplant donor. The sample comprised blood, either unsorted or a sorted T cell fraction (not recorded which). This rearrangement joins TRBV9 to TRBJ2-3, with D tentatively TRBD1 or TRBD2 (5 bases each). CDR3 nucleotides: TGTGCCAGCAGCGTAGTGGGGGCAGATACGCAGTATTTT. This encodes CASSVVGADTQYF.